This T cell receptor (beta chain) stems from a study of tumor-infiltrating lymphocytes in oesophageal squamous cell carcinoma. CDR3 length: 17 amino acids. Trimming took 3 bases from V and 1 from J; bases not matched to a gene: 9. From germline, CDR1 is SGHTA and CDR2 FQGNSA. In TCRdb, the PCR reads were re-called with MiXCR into one record per CDR3 protein. The sample has roughly 18,000 distinct CDR3 sequences, 35% to 50% seen once. This clonotype was found a few times. V usage is TRBV7-2 and J usage is TRBJ2-4; 7 bases align to TRBD1. The receptor's source is a male donor with esophageal squamous cell carcinoma. The sequencing input was esophageal tumor tissue. This chain's CDR3 is CASSLPPGQLAKNIQYF. The CDR3 bases are TGTGCCAGCAGCTTGCCCCCGGGACAGTTGGCCAAAAACATTCAGTACTTC.